The rows below give T cell receptor beta chains drawn from one sample of a study of cytotoxic CD8 clonotypes in ibrutinib-treated CLL. Profiled with immunoSEQ multiplex PCR; TCRdb holds only in-frame clones, not every one. The table shows about 92,000 clones, with approximately 77% occurring only once. This specimen consisted of PBMCs, obtained after 24 months of ibrutinib treatment. The origin of the receptors is a human donor with chronic lymphocytic leukemia. Each CDR3 is given with its conserved first and last residue. Each record gives: J gene, V gene, D gene, clone size, CDR3 protein, CDR3 DNA. A D gene is named only where the DNA matches it firmly. Rows give clone size only sometimes, using once, few, many, or a class for an expanded clone.

>TRBJ1-1|TRBV7-2|TRBD1|once
CASSPGTAIEAFF
TGTGCCAGCAGCCCAGGGACAGCTATAGAAGCTTTCTTT
>TRBJ2-5|TRBV5-1|-|few
CASSLVRGNQETQYF
TGCGCCAGCAGCTTGGTAAGGGGAAACCAAGAGACCCAGTACTTC
>TRBJ2-7|TRBV4-1|-|-
CASSRPSHGQYF
TGCGCCAGCAGCCGTCCTAGCCACGGGCAGTACTTC
>TRBJ2-7|TRBV6-5|-|-
CASREKGREQYF
TGTGCCAGCAGAGAAAAAGGGCGCGAGCAGTACTTC
>TRBJ2-5|TRBV12-1|-|-
CASSFAPPWTQYF
TGTGCCAGCAGCTTTGCCCCCCCGTGGACCCAGTACTTC
>TRBJ2-7|TRBV9|TRBD1|-
CASSVGTANAEQYF
TGTGCCAGCAGCGTCGGGACAGCGAACGCCGAGCAGTACTTC
>TRBJ2-3|TRBV11-1|TRBD2|-
CASSLGRGVGTDTQYF
TGTGCCAGCAGCTTAGGGCGGGGGGTTGGCACAGATACGCAGTATTTT
>TRBJ1-1|TRBV11-1|-|-
CASTLRGEGTEAFF
TGTGCCAGCACCCTACGGGGCGAGGGCACTGAAGCTTTCTTT
>TRBJ1-5|TRBV7-2|-|-
CASSLEWGGRQPQHF
TGTGCCAGCAGCTTAGAGTGGGGGGGCCGGCAGCCCCAGCATTTT
>TRBJ2-7|TRBV19|TRBD1|-
CASSSAGDRAYEQYF
TGTGCCAGTAGTTCTGCGGGGGACAGGGCTTACGAGCAGTACTTC
>TRBJ1-1|TRBV5-1|-|-
CASSLEGNQNTEAFF
TGCGCCAGCAGCTTGGAAGGGAACCAGAACACTGAAGCTTTCTTT
>TRBJ1-1|TRBV19|TRBD1|few
CATQQGQHFTEAFF
TGTGCCACCCAACAGGGGCAGCACTTCACTGAAGCTTTCTTT
>TRBJ2-7|TRBV6-1|TRBD2|-
CASREAGDLYEQYF
TGTGCCAGCAGGGAAGCGGGGGACCTCTACGAGCAGTACTTC
>TRBJ1-2|TRBV7-9|TRBD1|-
CASSLKQGGGYTF
TGTGCCAGCAGCTTAAAACAGGGGGGTGGCTACACCTTC
>TRBJ2-2|TRBV9|-|-
CASSIRSQSLGELFF
TGTGCCAGCAGCATCAGGAGTCAGTCTCTCGGGGAGCTGTTTTTT
>TRBJ2-7|TRBV6-1|TRBD1|-
CASSDPRGQLSSSYEQYF
TGTGCCAGCAGTGACCCAAGGGGACAGCTTTCAAGCTCCTACGAGCAGTACTTC
>TRBJ1-5|TRBV10-3|TRBD1|-
CAISPGQVQPQHF
TGTGCCATCAGCCCTGGACAGGTCCAGCCCCAGCATTTT
>TRBJ2-4|TRBV19|-|-
CATGDSPRKDIQYF
TGTGCCACCGGGGACTCCCCGCGCAAGGACATTCAGTACTTC
>TRBJ2-5|TRBV12-5|-|-
CASGSGTRQETQYF
TGTGCTAGTGGTTCGGGCACCCGGCAAGAGACCCAGTACTTC